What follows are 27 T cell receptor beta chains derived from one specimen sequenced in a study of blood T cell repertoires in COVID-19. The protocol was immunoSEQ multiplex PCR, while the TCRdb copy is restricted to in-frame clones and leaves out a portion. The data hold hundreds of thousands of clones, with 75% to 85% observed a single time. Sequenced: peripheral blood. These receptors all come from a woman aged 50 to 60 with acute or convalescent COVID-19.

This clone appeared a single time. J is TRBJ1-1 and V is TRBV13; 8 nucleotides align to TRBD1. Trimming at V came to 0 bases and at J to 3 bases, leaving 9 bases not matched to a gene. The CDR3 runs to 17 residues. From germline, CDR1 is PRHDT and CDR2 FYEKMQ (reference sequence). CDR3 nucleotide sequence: TGTGCCAGCAGCTTAGGCTTTCAGGACAGGGCGGACACTGAAGCTTTCTTT. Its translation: CASSLGFQDRADTEAFF.

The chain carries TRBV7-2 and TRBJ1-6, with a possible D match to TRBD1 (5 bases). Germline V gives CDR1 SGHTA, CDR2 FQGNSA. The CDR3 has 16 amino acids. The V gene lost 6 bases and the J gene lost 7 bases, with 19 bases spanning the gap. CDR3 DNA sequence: TGTGCCAGCAGTTTATCAGGGATGGATCCCAATTCACCCCTCCACTTT. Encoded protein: CASSLSGMDPNSPLHF.

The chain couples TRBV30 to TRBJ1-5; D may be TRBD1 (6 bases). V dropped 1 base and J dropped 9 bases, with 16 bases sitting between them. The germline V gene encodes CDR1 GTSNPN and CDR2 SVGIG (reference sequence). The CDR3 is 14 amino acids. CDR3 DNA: TGTGCCTGGAGTGACGACAGGTACCTGGGGCCCCAGCATTTT. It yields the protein CAWSDDRYLGPQHF. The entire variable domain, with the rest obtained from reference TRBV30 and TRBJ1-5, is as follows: SQTIHQWPATLVQPVGSPLSLECTVEGTSNPNLYWYRQAAGRGLQLLFYSVGIGQISSEVPQNLSASRPQDRQFILSSKKLLLSDSGFYLCAWSDDRYLGPQHFGDGTRLSIL.

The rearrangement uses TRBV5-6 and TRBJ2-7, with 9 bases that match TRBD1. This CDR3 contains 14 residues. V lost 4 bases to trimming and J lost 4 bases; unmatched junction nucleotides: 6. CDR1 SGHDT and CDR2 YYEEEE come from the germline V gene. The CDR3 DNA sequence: TGTGCCAGCAGCCTAGGACAGGGGTTTTACGAGCAGTACTTC. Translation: CASSLGQGFYEQYF. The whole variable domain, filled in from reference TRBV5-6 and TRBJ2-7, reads DAGVTQSPTHLIKTRGQQVTLRCSPKSGHDTVSWYQQALGQGPQFIFQYYEEEERQRGNFPDRFSGHQFPNYSSELNVNALLLGDSALYLCASSLGQGFYEQYFGPGTRLTVT.

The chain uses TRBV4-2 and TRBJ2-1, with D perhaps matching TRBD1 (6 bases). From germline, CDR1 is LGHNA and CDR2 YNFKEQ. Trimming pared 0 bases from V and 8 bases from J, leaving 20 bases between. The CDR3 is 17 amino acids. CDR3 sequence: CASSQESRPTGFHEQFF. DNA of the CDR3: TGTGCCAGCAGCCAAGAATCCCGCCCCACAGGGTTCCATGAGCAGTTCTTC.

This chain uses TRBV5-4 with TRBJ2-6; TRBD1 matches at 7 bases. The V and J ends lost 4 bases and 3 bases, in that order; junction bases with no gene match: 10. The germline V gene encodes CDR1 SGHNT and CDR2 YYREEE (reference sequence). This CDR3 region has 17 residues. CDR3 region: CASSRKLGGDGANVLTF. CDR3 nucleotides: TGTGCCAGCAGCCGAAAATTAGGGGGCGATGGGGCCAACGTCCTGACTTTC.

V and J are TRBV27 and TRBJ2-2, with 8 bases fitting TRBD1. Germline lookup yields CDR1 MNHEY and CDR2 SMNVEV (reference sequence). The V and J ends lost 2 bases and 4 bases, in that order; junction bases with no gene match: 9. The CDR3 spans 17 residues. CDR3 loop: CASSLIRGRGPTGELFF. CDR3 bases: TGTGCCAGCAGTTTAATCCGCGGCAGGGGGCCCACCGGGGAGCTGTTTTTT.

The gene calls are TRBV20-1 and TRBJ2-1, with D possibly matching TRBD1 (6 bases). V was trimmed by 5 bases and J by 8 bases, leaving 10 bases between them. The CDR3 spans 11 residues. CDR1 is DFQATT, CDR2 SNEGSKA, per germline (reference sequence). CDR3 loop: CSAQGNDEQFF. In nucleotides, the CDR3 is TGCAGTGCTCAGGGGAACGATGAGCAGTTCTTC.

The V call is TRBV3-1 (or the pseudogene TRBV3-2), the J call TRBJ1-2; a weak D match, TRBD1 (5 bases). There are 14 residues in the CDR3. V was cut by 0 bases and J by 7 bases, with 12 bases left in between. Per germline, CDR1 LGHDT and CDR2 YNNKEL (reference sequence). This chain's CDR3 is CASSQDSGRGGYTF. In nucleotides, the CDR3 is TGTGCCAGCAGCCAAGATTCAGGGAGGGGTGGCTACACCTTC.

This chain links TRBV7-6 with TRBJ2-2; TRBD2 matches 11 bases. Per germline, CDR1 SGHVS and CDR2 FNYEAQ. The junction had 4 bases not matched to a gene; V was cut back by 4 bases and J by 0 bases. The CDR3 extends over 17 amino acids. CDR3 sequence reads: CASSSTSGVTNTGELFF. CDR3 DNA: TGTGCCAGCAGCTCGACTAGCGGGGTAACGAACACCGGGGAGCTGTTTTTT.

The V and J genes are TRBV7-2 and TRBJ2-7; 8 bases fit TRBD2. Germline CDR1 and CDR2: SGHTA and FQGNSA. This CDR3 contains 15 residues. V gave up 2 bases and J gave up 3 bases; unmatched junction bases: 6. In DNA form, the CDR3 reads TGTGCCAGCAGCTTACCGGGACTAGTAGACTACGAGCAGTACTTC. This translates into CASSLPGLVDYEQYF.

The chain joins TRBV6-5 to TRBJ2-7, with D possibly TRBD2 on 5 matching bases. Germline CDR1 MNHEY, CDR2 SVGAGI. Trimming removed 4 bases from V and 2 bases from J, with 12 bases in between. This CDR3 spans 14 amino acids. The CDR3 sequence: CASSFTRNAYEQYF. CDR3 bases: TGTGCCAGCAGTTTCACTAGAAACGCCTACGAGCAGTACTTC.

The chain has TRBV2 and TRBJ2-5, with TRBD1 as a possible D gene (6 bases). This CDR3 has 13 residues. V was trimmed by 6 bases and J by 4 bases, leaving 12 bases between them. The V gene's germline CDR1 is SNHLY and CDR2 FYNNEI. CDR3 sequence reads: CASRGQIRETQYF. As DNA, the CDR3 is TGTGCCAGCAGAGGACAGATAAGAGAGACCCAGTACTTC.

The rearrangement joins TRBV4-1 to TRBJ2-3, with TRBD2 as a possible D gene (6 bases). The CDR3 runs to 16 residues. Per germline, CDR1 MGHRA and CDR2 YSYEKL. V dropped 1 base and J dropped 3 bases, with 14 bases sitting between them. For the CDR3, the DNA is TGCGCCAGCAGCCAAGCTTACACTAGCAGTACAGATACGCAGTATTTT. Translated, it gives CASSQAYTSSTDTQYF.

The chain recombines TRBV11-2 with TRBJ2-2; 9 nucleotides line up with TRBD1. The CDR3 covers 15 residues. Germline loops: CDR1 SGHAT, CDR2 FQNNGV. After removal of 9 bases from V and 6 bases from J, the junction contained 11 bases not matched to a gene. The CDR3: CARGVGQGSPGELFF. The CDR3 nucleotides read TGTGCCAGAGGGGTGGGACAGGGATCGCCCGGGGAGCTGTTTTTT.

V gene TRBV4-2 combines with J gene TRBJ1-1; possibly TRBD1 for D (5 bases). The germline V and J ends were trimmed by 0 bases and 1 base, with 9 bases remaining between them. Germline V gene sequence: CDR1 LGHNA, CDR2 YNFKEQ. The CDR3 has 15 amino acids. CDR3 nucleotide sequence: TGTGCCAGCAGCCAAGAGGGGGGGTGGAACACTGAAGCTTTCTTT. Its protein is CASSQEGGWNTEAFF.

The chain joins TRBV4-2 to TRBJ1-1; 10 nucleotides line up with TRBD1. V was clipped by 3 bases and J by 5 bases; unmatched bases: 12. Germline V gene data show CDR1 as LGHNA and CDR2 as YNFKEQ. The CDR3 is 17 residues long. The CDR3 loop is CASSHPRGTGAGTEAFF. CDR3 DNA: TGTGCCAGCAGCCATCCGAGGGGGACAGGGGCGGGAACTGAAGCTTTCTTT.

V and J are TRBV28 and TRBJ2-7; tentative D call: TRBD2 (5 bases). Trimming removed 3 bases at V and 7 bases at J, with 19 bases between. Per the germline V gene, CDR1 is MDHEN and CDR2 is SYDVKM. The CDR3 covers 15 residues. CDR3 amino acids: CASSFSSGKVREQYF. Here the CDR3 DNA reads TGTGCCAGCAGTTTTTCTTCCGGGAAAGTGAGGGAGCAGTACTTC.

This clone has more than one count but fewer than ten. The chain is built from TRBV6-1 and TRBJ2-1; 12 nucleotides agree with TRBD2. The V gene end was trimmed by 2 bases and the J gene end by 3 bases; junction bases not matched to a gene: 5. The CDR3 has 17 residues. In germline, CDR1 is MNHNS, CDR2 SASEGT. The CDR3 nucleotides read TGTGCCAGCAGTGAACGACTAGCGGGAGTTTACTACAATGAGCAGTTCTTC. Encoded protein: CASSERLAGVYYNEQFF.

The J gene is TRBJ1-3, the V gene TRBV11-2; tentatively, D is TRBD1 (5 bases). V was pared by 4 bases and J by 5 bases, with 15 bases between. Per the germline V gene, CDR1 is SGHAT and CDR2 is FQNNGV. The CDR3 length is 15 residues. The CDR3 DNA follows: TGTGCCAGCAGCTCAGAAGGGGTGATTAGAAACACCATATATTTT. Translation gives CASSSEGVIRNTIYF.

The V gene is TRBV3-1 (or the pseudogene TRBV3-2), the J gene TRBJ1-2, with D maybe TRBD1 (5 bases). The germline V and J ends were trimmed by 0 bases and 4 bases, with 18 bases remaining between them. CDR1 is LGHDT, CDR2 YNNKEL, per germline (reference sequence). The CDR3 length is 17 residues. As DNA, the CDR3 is TGTGCCAGCAGCCAAGATTCGTTGAGAGTCGGGGGCTATGGCTACACCTTC. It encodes CASSQDSLRVGGYGYTF.

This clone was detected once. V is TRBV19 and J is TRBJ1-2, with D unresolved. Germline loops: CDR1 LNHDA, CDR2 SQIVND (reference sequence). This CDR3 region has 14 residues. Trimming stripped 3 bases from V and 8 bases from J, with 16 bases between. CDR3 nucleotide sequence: TGTGCCAGTAGTATCGAGACCCGGCGGAGCGGCTACACCTTC. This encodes CASSIETRRSGYTF.

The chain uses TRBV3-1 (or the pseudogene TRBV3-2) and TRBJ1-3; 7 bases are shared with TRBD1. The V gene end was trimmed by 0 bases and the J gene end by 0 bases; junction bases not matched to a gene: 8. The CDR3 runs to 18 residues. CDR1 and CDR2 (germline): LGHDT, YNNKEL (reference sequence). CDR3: CASSQDGTALSSGNTIYF. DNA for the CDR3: TGTGCCAGCAGCCAAGATGGGACAGCTTTATCCTCTGGAAACACCATATATTTT.

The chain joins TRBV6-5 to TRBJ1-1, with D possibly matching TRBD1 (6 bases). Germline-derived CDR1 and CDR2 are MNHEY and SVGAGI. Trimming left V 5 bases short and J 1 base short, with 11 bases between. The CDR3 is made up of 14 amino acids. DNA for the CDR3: TGTGCCAGCAGTCCACGACAGGCGAACACTGAAGCTTTCTTT. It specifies CASSPRQANTEAFF.

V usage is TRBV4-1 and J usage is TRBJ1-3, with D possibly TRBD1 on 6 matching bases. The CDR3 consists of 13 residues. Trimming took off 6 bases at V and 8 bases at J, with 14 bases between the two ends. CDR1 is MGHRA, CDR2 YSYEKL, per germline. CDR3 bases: TGCGCCAGCAGAAAACAGGGTGGTGACACCATATATTTT. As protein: CASRKQGGDTIYF.

The chain's CDR3 is CASSLTPGRAYNYGYTF. DNA of the CDR3: TGTGCCAGCAGCTTAACCCCCGGCAGGGCCTATAACTATGGCTACACCTTC. The chain employs TRBV7-2 and TRBJ1-2, with D tentatively TRBD1 (5 bases). The CDR3 length is 17 residues. Germline values: CDR1 SGHTA, CDR2 FQGNSA. The germline V and J ends were trimmed by 2 bases and 1 base, with 17 bases remaining between them.

CDR3 residues: CASSGGADEQYF. The CDR3 DNA sequence: TGTGCCAGCAGCGGCGGGGCGGACGAGCAGTACTTC. The rearrangement uses TRBV27 and TRBJ2-7; a possible D gene is TRBD2 (6 bases). Germline V lookup: CDR1 MNHEY, CDR2 SMNVEV (reference sequence). V was shortened by 6 bases and J by 5 bases, with 11 bases between the two germline ends. The CDR3 totals 12 residues.